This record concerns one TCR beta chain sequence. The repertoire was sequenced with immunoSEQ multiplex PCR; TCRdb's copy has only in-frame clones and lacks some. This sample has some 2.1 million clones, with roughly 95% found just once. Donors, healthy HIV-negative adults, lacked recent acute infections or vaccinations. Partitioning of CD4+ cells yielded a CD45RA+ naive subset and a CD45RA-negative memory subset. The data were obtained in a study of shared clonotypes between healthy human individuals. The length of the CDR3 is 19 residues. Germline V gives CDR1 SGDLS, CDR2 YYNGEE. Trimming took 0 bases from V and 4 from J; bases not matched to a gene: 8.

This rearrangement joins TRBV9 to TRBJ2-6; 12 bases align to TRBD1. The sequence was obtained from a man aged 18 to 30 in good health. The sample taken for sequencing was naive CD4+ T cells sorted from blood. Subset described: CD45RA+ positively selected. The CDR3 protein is CASSVGLGQGATGANVLTF. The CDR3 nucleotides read TGTGCCAGCAGCGTAGGCTTGGGACAGGGGGCAACAGGGGCCAACGTCCTGACTTTC.